This TCR beta chain was sequenced during a study of tumour-infiltrating T cells in Burkitt lymphoma. The wider study: Repertoire clonality predicted overall and progression-free survival.

This CDR3 has 14 amino acids. Germline V lookup: CDR1 MNHEY, CDR2 SMNVEV (reference sequence). V was trimmed by 3 bases and J by 8 bases, leaving 16 bases between them. The method was immunoSEQ multiplex PCR; TCRdb's version includes in-frame clones alone and lacks a portion of them. Counted here are about 15,000 clones, about 80% occurring once; the ten biggest clones make up over 2%. The sequence was obtained from a human donor with diffuse large B-cell lymphoma. Sequenced sample: tumor tissue. The V gene is TRBV27, the J gene TRBJ1-2, with no clear D. CDR3: CASSFSAAAGGYTF. Here the CDR3 DNA reads TGTGCCAGCAGTTTTAGTGCGGCAGCTGGAGGCTACACCTTC.